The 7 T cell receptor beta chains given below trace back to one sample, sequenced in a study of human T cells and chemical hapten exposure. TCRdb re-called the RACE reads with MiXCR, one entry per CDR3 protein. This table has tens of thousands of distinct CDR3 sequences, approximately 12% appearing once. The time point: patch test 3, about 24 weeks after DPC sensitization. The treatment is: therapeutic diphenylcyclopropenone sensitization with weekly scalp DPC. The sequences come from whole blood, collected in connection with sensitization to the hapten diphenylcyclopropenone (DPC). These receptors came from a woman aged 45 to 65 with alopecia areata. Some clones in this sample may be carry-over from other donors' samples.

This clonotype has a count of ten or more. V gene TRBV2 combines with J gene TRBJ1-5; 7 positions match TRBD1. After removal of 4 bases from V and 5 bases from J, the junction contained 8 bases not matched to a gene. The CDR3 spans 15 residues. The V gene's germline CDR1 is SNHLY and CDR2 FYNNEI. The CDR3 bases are TGTGCCAGCAGTGGCCCGGGACAGAACTATCAGCCCCAGCATTTT. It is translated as CASSGPGQNYQPQHF.

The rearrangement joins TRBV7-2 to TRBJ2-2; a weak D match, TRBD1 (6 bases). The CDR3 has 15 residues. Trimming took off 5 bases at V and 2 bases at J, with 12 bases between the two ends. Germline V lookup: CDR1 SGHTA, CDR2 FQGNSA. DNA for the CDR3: TGTGCCAGCAGCACTACAGGGTACAACACCGGGGAGCTGTTTTTT. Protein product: CASSTTGYNTGELFF.

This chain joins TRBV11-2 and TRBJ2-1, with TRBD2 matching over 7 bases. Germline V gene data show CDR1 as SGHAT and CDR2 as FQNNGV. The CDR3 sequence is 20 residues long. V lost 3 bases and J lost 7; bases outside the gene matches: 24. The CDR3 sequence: CASSFIKVGREGTTGNEQFF. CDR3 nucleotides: TGTGCCAGCAGCTTCATAAAGGTTGGCAGGGAGGGAACTACGGGGAATGAGCAGTTCTTC. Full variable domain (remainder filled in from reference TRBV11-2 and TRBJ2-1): EAGVAQSPRYKIIEKRQSVAFWCNPISGHATLYWYQQILGQGPKLLIQFQNNGVVDDSQLPKDRFSAERLKGVDSTLKIQPAKLEDSAVYLCASSFIKVGREGTTGNEQFFGPGTRLTVL.

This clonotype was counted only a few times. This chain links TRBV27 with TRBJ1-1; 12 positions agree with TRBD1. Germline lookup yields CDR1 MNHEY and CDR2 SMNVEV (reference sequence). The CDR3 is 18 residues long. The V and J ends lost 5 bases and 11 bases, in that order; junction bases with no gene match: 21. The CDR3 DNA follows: TGTGCCAGCAGTCTATATCCATCTCCGGGACAGGGGGCCGCTGGGGCTTTCTTT. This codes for CASSLYPSPGQGAAGAFF.

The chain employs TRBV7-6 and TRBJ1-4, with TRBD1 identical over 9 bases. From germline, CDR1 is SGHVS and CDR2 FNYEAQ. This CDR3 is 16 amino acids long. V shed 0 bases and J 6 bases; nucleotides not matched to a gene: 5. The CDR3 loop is CASSLARRDRDEKLFF. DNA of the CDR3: TGTGCCAGCAGCTTAGCCCGCCGGGACAGGGATGAAAAACTGTTTTTT.

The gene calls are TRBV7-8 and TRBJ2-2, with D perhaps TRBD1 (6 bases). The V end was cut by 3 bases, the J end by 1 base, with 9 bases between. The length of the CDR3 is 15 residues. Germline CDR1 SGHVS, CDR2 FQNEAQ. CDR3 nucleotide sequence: TGTGCCAGCAGCTTCCAGACAGGGAACACCGGGGAGCTGTTTTTT. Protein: CASSFQTGNTGELFF.

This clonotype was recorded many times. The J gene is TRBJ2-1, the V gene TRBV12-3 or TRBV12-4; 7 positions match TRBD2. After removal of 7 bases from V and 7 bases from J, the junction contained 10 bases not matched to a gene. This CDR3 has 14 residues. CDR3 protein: CASIGGGSTNEQFF. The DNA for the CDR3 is TGTGCCAGCATCGGAGGCGGGAGCACGAATGAGCAGTTCTTC.